This T cell receptor beta chain derives from a study of blood T cell repertoires in COVID-19. This CDR3 is 16 amino acids long. The V and J ends lost 4 bases and 7 bases, in that order; junction bases with no gene match: 10. In germline, CDR1 is SGHNT, CDR2 YYREEE (reference sequence). TCRdb keeps only in-frame clones here, not all; method: immunoSEQ multiplex PCR. Of about 180,000 clones in the sample, approximately 83% were seen once. This receptor was identified in a human donor in a cohort sampled during active COVID-19. The V call is TRBV5-4, the J call TRBJ2-7, with 14 bases fitting TRBD2. Material: peripheral blood. The CDR3 spells CASSIGLAGGVGEQYF. CDR3 nucleotide sequence: TGTGCCAGCAGCATTGGACTAGCGGGAGGAGTGGGGGAGCAGTACTTC.